Each of the 13 T cell receptor beta chains below was sequenced from the same sample in a study of beta chain features in type 1 diabetes. Study-level points and caveats: When Type 1 diabetes patients were examined, their TCRB CDR3s proved moderately but significantly shorter in all four CD4+ subsets.

Expressed TCRB transcripts were sequenced, since all the RNA that had been isolated was reverse transcribed. Clones were sequenced by immunoSEQ multiplex PCR, and TCRdb holds only the in-frame ones, with some missing. The profile shows approximately 270,000 clones, approximately 15% of them singletons. No cognate antigen is known for these TCRs. The sequenced material came from naive CD4+ T cells from blood. All receptors come from a man between 25 and 39 years old with type 1 diabetes.

The chain couples TRBV19 to TRBJ2-2, with D hard to call. Germline V CDR1 and CDR2: LNHDA, SQIVND (reference sequence). V gave up 7 bases and J gave up 0 bases, with 9 bases separating them. The CDR3 spans 14 residues. The CDR3 coding sequence is TGTGCCAGTATGTCCCAGTCGAACACCGGGGAGCTGTTTTTT. Its translation: CASMSQSNTGELFF. Full variable domain (outside the CDR3, taken from reference TRBV19 and TRBJ2-2): DGGITQSPKYLFRKEGQNVTLSCEQNLNHDAMYWYRQDPGQGLRLIYYSQIVNDFQKGDIAEGYSVSREKKESFPLTVTSAQKNPTAFYLCASMSQSNTGELFFGEGSRLTVL.

The chain joins TRBV11-2 to TRBJ2-5, with 11 bases matching TRBD1. CDR1 is SGHAT and CDR2 is FQNNGV in the germline V gene. After removal of 4 bases from V and 5 bases from J, the junction contained 12 bases not matched to a gene. This CDR3 is 17 amino acids long. The CDR3 reads CASSSGTGGWQRETQYF. The CDR3 nucleotides read TGTGCCAGCAGCTCCGGGACAGGGGGTTGGCAGCGGGAGACCCAGTACTTC.

This clone appeared a few times. The chain combines TRBV4-2 with TRBJ2-7; TRBD2 matches at 7 bases. Trimming cost V 1 base and J 3 bases; bases outside gene matches: 3. This CDR3 contains 14 residues. Germline values: CDR1 LGHNA, CDR2 YNFKEQ. The CDR3 spells CASSQGLADYEQYF. In nucleotides, the CDR3 is TGTGCCAGCAGCCAAGGACTAGCTGACTACGAGCAGTACTTC.

This clone appeared a few times. The chain joins TRBV28 to TRBJ2-3, with 8 nucleotides matching TRBD2. The CDR3 has 15 amino acids. Germline-derived CDR1 and CDR2 are MDHEN and SYDVKM. V shed 6 bases, J shed 1 base, and the junction held 6 bases outside the gene matches. CDR3 residues: CASSRSTSGTDTQYF. DNA of the CDR3: TGTGCCAGCAGCCGATCGACTAGCGGCACAGATACGCAGTATTTT.

This clone has just a few counts. This chain connects TRBV28 to TRBJ2-3; a possible D gene is TRBD2 (6 bases). Germline V gene data show CDR1 as MDHEN and CDR2 as SYDVKM. CDR3 size: 12 residues. The V and J ends lost 9 bases and 2 bases respectively, with 9 bases between them. As DNA, the CDR3 is TGTGCCAGTAGCGGTAACACAGATACGCAGTATTTT. This codes for CASSGNTDTQYF.

The rearrangement links TRBV7-6 to TRBJ2-7; 8 positions match TRBD1. The CDR3 length is 14 residues. CDR1 and CDR2 (germline): SGHVS, FNYEAQ. Trimming at V came to 6 bases and at J to 0 bases, leaving 4 bases not matched to a gene. CDR3 DNA sequence: TGTGCCAGCAGTAGGGACAGGAGCTCCTACGAGCAGTACTTC. Its translation: CASSRDRSSYEQYF.

This chain connects TRBV2 to TRBJ2-7; 9 bases match TRBD1. Germline values: CDR1 SNHLY, CDR2 FYNNEI. J gave up 7 bases and V 5 bases, and 9 bases lay outside the gene matches. The CDR3 is 14 amino acids. Here the CDR3 DNA reads TGTGCCAGCAGTTTGGACAGGGGTCAGGGAGAGCAGTACTTC. Protein: CASSLDRGQGEQYF.

Only a few counts were recorded for this clone. The V and J genes are TRBV19 and TRBJ1-3, with D possibly TRBD1 on 5 matching bases. CDR3 size: 14 residues. Trimming shortened V by 7 bases and J by 0 bases, and 10 bases separated the two germline ends. Germline V gene sequence: CDR1 LNHDA, CDR2 SQIVND (reference sequence). CDR3 loop: CASTPGSSGNTIYF. The CDR3 bases are TGTGCCAGTACGCCAGGGTCCTCTGGAAACACCATATATTTT. The whole variable domain, filled in from reference TRBV19 and TRBJ1-3, reads DGGITQSPKYLFRKEGQNVTLSCEQNLNHDAMYWYRQDPGQGLRLIYYSQIVNDFQKGDIAEGYSVSREKKESFPLTVTSAQKNPTAFYLCASTPGSSGNTIYFGEGSWLTVV.

J is TRBJ2-7 and V is TRBV4-2, with D perhaps TRBD1 (5 bases). Trimming removed 0 bases at V and 2 bases at J, with 14 bases between. CDR1 is LGHNA and CDR2 is YNFKEQ in the germline V gene. CDR3 length: 16 residues. Here the CDR3 reads CASSQDLGTGPYEQYF. The DNA for the CDR3 is TGTGCCAGCAGCCAAGATCTCGGTACAGGACCCTACGAGCAGTACTTC.

The chain is built from TRBV28 and TRBJ2-7, with D possibly matching TRBD2 (5 bases). The V end was cut by 3 bases, the J end by 2 bases, with 8 bases between. Germline loops: CDR1 MDHEN, CDR2 SYDVKM. The CDR3 has 13 residues. The CDR3 bases are TGTGCCAGCAGTTTGAAGCGGACCTACGAGCAGTACTTC. Its translation: CASSLKRTYEQYF.

This clone was counted only a few times. V is TRBV29-1 and J is TRBJ2-5; the D is unclear. Germline CDR1 reads SQVTM; CDR2 reads ANQGSEA. The CDR3 has 10 amino acids. V shed 4 bases and J shed 5 bases, with 5 bases lying between them. CDR3 DNA: TGCAGCGTTGGCCAGGAGACCCAGTACTTC. Translation gives CSVGQETQYF.

This clone turned up a few times. The chain carries TRBV2 and TRBJ1-5, with a tentative D call TRBD1 (5 bases). This CDR3 comprises 16 residues. The germline V and J ends were trimmed by 4 bases and 6 bases, with 19 bases remaining between them. Germline CDR1 and CDR2: SNHLY and FYNNEI. The DNA for the CDR3 is TGTGCCAGCAGTGGTCTGGGCGGGGGTCGCAGTCAGCCCCAGCATTTT. It specifies CASSGLGGGRSQPQHF.

This clone has a handful of counts. The genes are TRBV7-2 and TRBJ2-2; D remains unclear. Germline-derived CDR1 and CDR2 are SGHTA and FQGNSA. This CDR3 contains 12 residues. V was shortened by 2 bases and J by 7 bases, with 5 bases between the two germline ends. The DNA for the CDR3 is TGTGCCAGCAGCTTATTCATCGGGGAGCTGTTTTTT. This sequence encodes CASSLFIGELFF.